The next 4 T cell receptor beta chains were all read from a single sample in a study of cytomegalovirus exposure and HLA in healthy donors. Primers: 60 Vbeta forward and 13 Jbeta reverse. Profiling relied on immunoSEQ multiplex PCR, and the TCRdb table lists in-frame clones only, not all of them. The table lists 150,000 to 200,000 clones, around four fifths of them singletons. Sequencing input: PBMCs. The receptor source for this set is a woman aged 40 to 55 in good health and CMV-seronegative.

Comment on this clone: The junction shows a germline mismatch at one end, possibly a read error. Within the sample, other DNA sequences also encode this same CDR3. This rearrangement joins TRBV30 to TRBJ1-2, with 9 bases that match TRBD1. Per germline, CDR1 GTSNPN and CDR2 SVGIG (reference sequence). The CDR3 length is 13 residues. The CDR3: CAWSVNRGLGYTF. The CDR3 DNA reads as TGCGCCTGGAGTGTGAACAGGGGGCTAGGCTACACCTTC.

CDR3 sequence (DNA): TGTGCCAGCAGCAGGGGGTATAGCGGGAGTCAAGAGACCCAGTACTTC. Protein product: CASSRGYSGSQETQYF. The chain is built from TRBV9 and TRBJ2-5; 9 nucleotides align to TRBD2. Trimming took 4 bases from V and 2 from J; bases not matched to a gene: 9. The CDR3 is 16 residues long. The germline CDR1 and CDR2 sequences are SGDLS and YYNGEE. Full variable domain (missing parts from reference TRBV9 and TRBJ2-5): DSGVTQTPKHLITATGQRVTLRCSPRSGDLSVYWYQQSLDQGLQFLIQYYNGEERAKGNILERFSAQQFPDLHSELNLSSLELGDSALYFCASSRGYSGSQETQYFGPGTRLLVL.

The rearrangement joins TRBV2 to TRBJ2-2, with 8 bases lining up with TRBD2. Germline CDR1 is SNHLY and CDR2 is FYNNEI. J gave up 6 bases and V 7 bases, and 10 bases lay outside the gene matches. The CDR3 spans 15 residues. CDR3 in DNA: TGTGCCAGCATCCGCCTGGGACTAGATGCCGGGGAGCTGTTTTTT. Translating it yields CASIRLGLDAGELFF.

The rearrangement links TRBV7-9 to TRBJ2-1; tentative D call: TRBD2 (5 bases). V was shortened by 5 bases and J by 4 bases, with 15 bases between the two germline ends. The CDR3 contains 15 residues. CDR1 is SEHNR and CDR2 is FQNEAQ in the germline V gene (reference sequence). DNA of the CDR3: TGTGCCAGCAGCCTCGGCCTAGCCTTATACAATGAGCAGTTCTTC. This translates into CASSLGLALYNEQFF.